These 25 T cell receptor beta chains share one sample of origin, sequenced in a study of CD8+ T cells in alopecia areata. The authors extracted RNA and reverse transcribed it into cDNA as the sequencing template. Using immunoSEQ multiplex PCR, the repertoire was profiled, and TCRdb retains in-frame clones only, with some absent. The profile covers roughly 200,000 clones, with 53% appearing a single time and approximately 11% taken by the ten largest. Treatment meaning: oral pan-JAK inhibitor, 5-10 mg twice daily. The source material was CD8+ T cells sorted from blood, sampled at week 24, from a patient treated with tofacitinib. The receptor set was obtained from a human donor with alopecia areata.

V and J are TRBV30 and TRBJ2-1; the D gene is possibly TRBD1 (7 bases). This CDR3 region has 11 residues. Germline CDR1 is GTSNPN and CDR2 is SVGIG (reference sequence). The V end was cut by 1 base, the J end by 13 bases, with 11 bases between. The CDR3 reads CAWSGGTDQFF. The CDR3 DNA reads TGTGCCTGGAGTGGCGGGACAGACCAGTTCTTC.

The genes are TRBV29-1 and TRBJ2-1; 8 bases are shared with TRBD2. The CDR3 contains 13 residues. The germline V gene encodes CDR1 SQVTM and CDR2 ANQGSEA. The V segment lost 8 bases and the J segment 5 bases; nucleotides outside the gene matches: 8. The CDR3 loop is CSLRGGRDNEQFF. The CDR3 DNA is TGCAGCCTACGCGGGGGGAGGGACAATGAGCAGTTCTTC.

CDR3: CASSDGQAINYGYTF. CDR3 nucleotides: TGTGCCAGCAGCGACGGACAGGCAATAAACTATGGCTACACCTTC. This chain uses TRBV7-9 with TRBJ1-2; 7 bases map to TRBD1. Losses at the gene ends were 5 bases for V and 2 bases for J; bases not matched to a gene: 8. The CDR3 spans 15 residues. CDR1 is SEHNR and CDR2 is FQNEAQ in the germline V gene (reference sequence).

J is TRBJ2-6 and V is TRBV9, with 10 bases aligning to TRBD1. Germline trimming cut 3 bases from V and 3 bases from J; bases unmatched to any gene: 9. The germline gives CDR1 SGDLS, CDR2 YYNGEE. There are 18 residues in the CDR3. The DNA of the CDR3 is TGTGCCAGCAGCGGAGGGCGGGACAGGGGTTTTGGGGCCAACGTCCTGACTTTC. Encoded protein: CASSGGRDRGFGANVLTF.

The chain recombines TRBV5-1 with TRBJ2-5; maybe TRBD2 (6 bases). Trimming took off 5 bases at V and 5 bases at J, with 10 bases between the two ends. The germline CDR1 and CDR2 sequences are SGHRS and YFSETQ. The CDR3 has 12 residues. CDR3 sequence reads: CASRLGGETQYF. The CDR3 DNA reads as TGCGCCAGCAGATTAGGAGGGGAGACCCAGTACTTC.

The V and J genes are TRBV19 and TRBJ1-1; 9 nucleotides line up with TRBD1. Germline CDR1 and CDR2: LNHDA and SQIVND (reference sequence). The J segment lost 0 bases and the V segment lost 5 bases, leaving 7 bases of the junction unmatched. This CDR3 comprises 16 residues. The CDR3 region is CASSVRQGDMNTEAFF. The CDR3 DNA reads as TGTGCCAGTAGTGTCCGACAGGGGGATATGAACACTGAAGCTTTCTTT. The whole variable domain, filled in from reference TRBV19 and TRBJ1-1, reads DGGITQSPKYLFRKEGQNVTLSCEQNLNHDAMYWYRQDPGQGLRLIYYSQIVNDFQKGDIAEGYSVSREKKESFPLTVTSAQKNPTAFYLCASSVRQGDMNTEAFFGQGTRLTVV.

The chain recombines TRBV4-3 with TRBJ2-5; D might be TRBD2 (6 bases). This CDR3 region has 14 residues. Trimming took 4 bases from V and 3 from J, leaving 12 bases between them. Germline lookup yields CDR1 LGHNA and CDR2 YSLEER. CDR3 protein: CASSRDASEETQYF. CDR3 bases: TGCGCCAGCAGCCGCGATGCTAGCGAAGAGACCCAGTACTTC.

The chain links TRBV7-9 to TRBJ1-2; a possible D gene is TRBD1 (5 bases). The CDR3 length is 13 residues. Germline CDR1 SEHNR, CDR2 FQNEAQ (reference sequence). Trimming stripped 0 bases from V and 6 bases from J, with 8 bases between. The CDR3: CASSLAGRNGYTF. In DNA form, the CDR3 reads TGTGCCAGCAGCTTAGCGGGGCGAAATGGCTACACCTTC. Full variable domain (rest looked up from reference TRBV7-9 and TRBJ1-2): DTGVSQNPRHKITKRGQNVTFRCDPISEHNRLYWYRQTLGQGPEFLTYFQNEAQLEKSRLLSDRFSAERPKGSFSTLEIQRTEQGDSAMYLCASSLAGRNGYTFGSGTRLTVV.

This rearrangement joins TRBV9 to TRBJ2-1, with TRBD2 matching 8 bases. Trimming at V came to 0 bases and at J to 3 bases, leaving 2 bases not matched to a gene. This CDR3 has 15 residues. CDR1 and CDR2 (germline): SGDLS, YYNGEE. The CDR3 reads CASSVDGGDYNEQFF. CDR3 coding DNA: TGTGCCAGCAGCGTAGACGGGGGGGACTACAATGAGCAGTTCTTC. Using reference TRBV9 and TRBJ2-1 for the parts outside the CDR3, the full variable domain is DSGVTQTPKHLITATGQRVTLRCSPRSGDLSVYWYQQSLDQGLQFLIQYYNGEERAKGNILERFSAQQFPDLHSELNLSSLELGDSALYFCASSVDGGDYNEQFFGPGTRLTVL.

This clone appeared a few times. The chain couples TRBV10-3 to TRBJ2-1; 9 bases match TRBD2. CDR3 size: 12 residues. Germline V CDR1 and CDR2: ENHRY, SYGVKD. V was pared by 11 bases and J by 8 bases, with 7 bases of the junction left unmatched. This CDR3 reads CAGSGGLDEQFF. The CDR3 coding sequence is TGTGCCGGGAGCGGGGGGCTAGATGAGCAGTTCTTC.

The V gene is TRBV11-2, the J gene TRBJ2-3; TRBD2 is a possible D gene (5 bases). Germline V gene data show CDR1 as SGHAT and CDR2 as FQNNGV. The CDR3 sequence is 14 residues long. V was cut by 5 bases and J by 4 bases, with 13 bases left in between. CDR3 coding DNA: TGTGCCAGCAGCAGGGAGCGGAAGTCAGATACGCAGTATTTT. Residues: CASSRERKSDTQYF.

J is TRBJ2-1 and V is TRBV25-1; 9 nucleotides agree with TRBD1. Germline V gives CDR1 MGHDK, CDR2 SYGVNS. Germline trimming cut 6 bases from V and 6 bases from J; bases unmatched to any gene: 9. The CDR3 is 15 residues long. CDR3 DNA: TGTGCCAGCAGAAATGGGACAGGGAGAATCAATGAGCAGTTCTTC. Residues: CASRNGTGRINEQFF.

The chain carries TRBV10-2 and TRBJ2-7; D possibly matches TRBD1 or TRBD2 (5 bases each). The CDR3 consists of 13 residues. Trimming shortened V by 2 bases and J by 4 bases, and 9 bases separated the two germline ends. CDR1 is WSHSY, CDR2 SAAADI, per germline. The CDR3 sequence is CASSEGTDYEQYF. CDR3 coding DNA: TGCGCCAGCAGTGAGGGGACGGATTACGAGCAGTACTTC.

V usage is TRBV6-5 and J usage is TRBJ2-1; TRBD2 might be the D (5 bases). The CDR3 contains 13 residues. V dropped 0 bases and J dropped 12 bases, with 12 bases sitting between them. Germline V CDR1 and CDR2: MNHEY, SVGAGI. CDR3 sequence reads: CASSYSFGEGQFF. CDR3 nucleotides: TGTGCCAGCAGTTACTCCTTTGGAGAGGGGCAGTTCTTC.

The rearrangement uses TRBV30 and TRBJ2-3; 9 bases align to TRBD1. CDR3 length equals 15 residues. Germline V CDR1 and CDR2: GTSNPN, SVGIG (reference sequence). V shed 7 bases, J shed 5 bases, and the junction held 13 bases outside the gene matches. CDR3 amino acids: CASQWTGEFIDTQYF. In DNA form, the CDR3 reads TGTGCCTCCCAGTGGACAGGGGAGTTCATAGATACGCAGTATTTT. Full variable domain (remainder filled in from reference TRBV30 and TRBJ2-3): SQTIHQWPATLVQPVGSPLSLECTVEGTSNPNLYWYRQAAGRGLQLLFYSVGIGQISSEVPQNLSASRPQDRQFILSSKKLLLSDSGFYLCASQWTGEFIDTQYFGPGTRLTVL.

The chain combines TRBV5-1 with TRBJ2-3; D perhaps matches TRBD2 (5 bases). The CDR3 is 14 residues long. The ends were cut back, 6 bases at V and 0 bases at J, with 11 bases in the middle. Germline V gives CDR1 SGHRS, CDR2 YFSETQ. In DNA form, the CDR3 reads TGCGCCAGCAATGGGGAGCACAGCACAGATACGCAGTATTTT. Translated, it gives CASNGEHSTDTQYF.

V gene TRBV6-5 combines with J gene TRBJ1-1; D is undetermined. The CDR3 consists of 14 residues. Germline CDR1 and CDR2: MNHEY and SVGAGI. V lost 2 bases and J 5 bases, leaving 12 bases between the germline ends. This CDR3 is CASSYLREETEAFF. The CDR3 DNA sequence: TGTGCCAGCAGTTACCTTAGGGAGGAGACTGAAGCTTTCTTT.

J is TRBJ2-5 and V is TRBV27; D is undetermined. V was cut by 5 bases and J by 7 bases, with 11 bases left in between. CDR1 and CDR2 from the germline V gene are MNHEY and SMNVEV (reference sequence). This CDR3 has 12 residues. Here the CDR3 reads CASSLAGGTQYF. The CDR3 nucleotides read TGTGCCAGCAGTCTGGCCGGTGGGACCCAGTACTTC.

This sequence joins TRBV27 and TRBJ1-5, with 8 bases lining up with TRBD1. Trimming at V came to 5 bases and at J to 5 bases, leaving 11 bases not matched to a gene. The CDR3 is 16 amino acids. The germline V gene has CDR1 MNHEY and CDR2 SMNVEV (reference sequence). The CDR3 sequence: CASSLPGQEEDQPQHF. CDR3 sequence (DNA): TGTGCCAGCAGTCTTCCGGGACAGGAGGAGGATCAGCCCCAGCATTTT.

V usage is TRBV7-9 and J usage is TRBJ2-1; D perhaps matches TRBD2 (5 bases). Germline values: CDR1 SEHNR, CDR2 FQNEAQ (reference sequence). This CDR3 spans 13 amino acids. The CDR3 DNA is TGTGCAACACCGGGGAGTAATTACAATGAGCAGTTCTTC. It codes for CATPGSNYNEQFF. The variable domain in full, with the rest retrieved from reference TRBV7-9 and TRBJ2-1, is DTGVSQNPRHKITKRGQNVTFRCDPISEHNRLYWYRQTLGQGPEFLTYFQNEAQLEKSRLLSDRFSAERPKGSFSTLEIQRTEQGDSAMYLCATPGSNYNEQFFGPGTRLTVL.

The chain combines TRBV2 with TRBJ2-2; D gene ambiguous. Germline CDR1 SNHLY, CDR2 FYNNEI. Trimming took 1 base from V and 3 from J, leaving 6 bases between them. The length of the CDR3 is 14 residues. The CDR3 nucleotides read TGTGCCAGCAGTGAAGGGCCATACACCGGGGAGCTGTTTTTT. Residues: CASSEGPYTGELFF.

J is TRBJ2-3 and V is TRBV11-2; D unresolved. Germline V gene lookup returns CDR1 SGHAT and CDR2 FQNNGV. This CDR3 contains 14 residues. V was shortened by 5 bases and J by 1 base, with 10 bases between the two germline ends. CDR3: CASSDGWGTDTQYF. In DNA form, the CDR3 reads TGTGCCAGCAGCGACGGGTGGGGCACAGATACGCAGTATTTT.

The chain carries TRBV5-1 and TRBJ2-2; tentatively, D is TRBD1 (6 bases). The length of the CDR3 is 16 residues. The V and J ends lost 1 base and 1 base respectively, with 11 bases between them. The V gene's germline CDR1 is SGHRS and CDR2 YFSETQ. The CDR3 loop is CASSLKGTLNTGELFF. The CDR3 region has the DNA TGCGCCAGCAGCTTGAAAGGGACATTGAACACCGGGGAGCTGTTTTTT.

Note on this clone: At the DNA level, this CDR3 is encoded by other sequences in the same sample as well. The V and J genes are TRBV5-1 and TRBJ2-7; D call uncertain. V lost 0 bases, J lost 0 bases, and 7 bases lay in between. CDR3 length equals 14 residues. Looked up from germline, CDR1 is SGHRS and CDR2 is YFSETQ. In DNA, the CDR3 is TGCGCCAGCAGCTTGGCCTTAGGCTCCTACGAGCAGTACTTC. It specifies CASSLALGSYEQYF.

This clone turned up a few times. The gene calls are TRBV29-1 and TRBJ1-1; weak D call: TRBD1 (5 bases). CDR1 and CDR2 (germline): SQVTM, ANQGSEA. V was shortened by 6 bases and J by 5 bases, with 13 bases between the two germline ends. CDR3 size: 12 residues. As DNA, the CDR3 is TGCAGCGTCGGGACGACGGGGACTGAAGCTTTCTTT. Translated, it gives CSVGTTGTEAFF.